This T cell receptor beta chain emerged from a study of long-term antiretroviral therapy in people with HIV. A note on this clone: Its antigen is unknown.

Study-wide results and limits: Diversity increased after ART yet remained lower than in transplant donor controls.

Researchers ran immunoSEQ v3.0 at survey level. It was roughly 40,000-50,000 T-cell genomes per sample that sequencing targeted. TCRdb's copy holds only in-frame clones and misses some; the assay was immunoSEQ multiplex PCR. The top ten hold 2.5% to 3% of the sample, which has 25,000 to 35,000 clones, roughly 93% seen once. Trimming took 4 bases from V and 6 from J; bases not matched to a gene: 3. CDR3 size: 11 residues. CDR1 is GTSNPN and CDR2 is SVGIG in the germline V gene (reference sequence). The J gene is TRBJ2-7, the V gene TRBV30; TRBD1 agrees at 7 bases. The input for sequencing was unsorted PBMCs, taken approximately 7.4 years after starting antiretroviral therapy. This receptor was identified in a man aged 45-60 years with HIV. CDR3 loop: CAWTTGAEQYF. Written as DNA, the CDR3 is TGTGCCTGGACAACAGGGGCCGAGCAGTACTTC.